Listed here are 12 T cell receptor beta chains from one sample, sequenced in a study of blood T cell repertoires in COVID-19. Only in-frame clones appear in the TCRdb table, and some are missing; sequencing was by immunoSEQ multiplex PCR. Of 150,000 to 200,000 clones listed, over 75% were seen once; the top ten hold 10% to 15%. Sample: peripheral blood. Receptors originate from an older man who had recovered from COVID-19.

The chain couples TRBV5-1 to TRBJ1-6, with TRBD1 identical over 10 bases. After removal of 4 bases from V and 10 bases from J, the junction contained 8 bases not matched to a gene. This CDR3 has 15 amino acids. The germline CDR1 and CDR2 sequences are SGHRS and YFSETQ. This CDR3 is CASSPKGTGASPLHF. The CDR3 DNA reads as TGCGCCAGCAGCCCCAAAGGGACAGGGGCCTCACCCCTCCACTTT.

The chain uses TRBV28 and TRBJ2-1, with 7 bases aligning to TRBD2. V was pared by 1 base and J by 7 bases, with 10 bases of the junction left unmatched. The CDR3 runs to 16 residues. Germline V CDR1 and CDR2: MDHEN, SYDVKM. CDR3 region: CASSLSWTRGLNEQFF. The CDR3 bases are TGTGCCAGCAGTTTATCGTGGACGCGGGGGTTGAATGAGCAGTTCTTC.

The chain carries TRBV5-1 and TRBJ2-2; 9 bases map to TRBD2. Per germline, CDR1 SGHRS and CDR2 YFSETQ. CDR3 size: 15 residues. V lost 6 bases, J lost 4 bases, and 7 bases stayed unmatched. The DNA of the CDR3 is TGCGCCAGCACTCCGGGACTAGCCGTCACCGGGGAGCTGTTTTTT. Its translation: CASTPGLAVTGELFF.

J is TRBJ2-7 and V is TRBV7-2; the match to TRBD2 covers 8 bases. CDR1 and CDR2 from the germline V gene are SGHTA and FQGNSA. The CDR3 runs to 14 residues. The J segment lost 7 bases and the V segment lost 1 base, leaving 6 bases of the junction unmatched. The CDR3 reads CASSLGAGGLEQYF. In nucleotides, the CDR3 is TGTGCCAGCAGCTTAGGGGCGGGAGGACTAGAGCAGTACTTC. Variable domain in full (rest from reference TRBV7-2 and TRBJ2-7): GAGVSQSPSNKVTEKGKDVELRCDPISGHTALYWYRQSLGQGLEFLIYFQGNSAPDKSGLPSDRFSAERTGGSVSTLTIQRTQQEDSAVYLCASSLGAGGLEQYFGPGTRLTVT.

The V and J genes are TRBV5-1 and TRBJ1-1, with D tentatively TRBD1 (6 bases). The CDR3 contains 13 residues. Trimming stripped 5 bases from V and 1 base from J, with 9 bases between. Germline assignment: CDR1 SGHRS and CDR2 YFSETQ. This CDR3 is CASRGHENTEAFF. DNA for the CDR3: TGCGCCAGCAGGGGACACGAGAACACTGAAGCTTTCTTT.

This sequence joins TRBV19 and TRBJ2-2; 7 nucleotides match TRBD1. J was trimmed by 9 bases and V by 4 bases; bases with no gene match: 8. This CDR3 region has 14 residues. Per the germline V gene, CDR1 is LNHDA and CDR2 is SQIVND (reference sequence). As DNA, the CDR3 is TGTGCCAGTAGTAAGGGACAGAGAGGCAGGGAGCTGTTTTTT. Translating gives CASSKGQRGRELFF.

The J gene is TRBJ2-2, the V gene TRBV7-9, with 8 bases matching TRBD2. Germline V gene lookup returns CDR1 SEHNR and CDR2 FQNEAQ (reference sequence). This CDR3 spans 15 amino acids. V lost 5 bases and J lost 1; bases outside the gene matches: 3. This CDR3 reads CASSKTSVNTGELFF. In nucleotides, the CDR3 is TGTGCCAGCAGCAAGACTAGCGTGAACACCGGGGAGCTGTTTTTT.

The chain combines TRBV28 with TRBJ2-7, with 12 bases fitting TRBD2. Looked up from germline, CDR1 is MDHEN and CDR2 is SYDVKM. Trimming took 4 bases from V and 12 from J; bases not matched to a gene: 7. The CDR3 runs to 13 residues. The CDR3 bases are TGTGCCAGCAGTTCAGGACTAGCGGGGCAAAGGTACTTC. As protein: CASSSGLAGQRYF.

This clone showed up just a few times. The gene calls are TRBV6-5 and TRBJ2-5; TRBD1 agrees at 7 bases. Germline V gives CDR1 MNHEY, CDR2 SVGAGI. J gave up 3 bases and V 5 bases, and 6 bases lay outside the gene matches. This CDR3 has 14 amino acids. The CDR3 sequence: CASSPGQGEETQYF. The CDR3 DNA sequence: TGTGCCAGCAGTCCTGGCCAGGGGGAAGAGACCCAGTACTTC.

Only a few counts were recorded for this clone. The chain recombines TRBV21-1 with TRBJ2-7; TRBD1 is the table's D call, not checked against the DNA. TRBV21-1 is annotated as a pseudogene. This CDR3 is built from 16 residues. In DNA, the CDR3 is TGTGCCAGCAGCAAAGGGGAGGGGGACAGGGAAAACGAGCAGTACTTC. Its protein product is CASSKGEGDRENEQYF.

This clone appeared a single time. V gene TRBV20-1 combines with J gene TRBJ2-7; 7 nucleotides line up with TRBD2. Germline CDR1 is DFQATT and CDR2 is SNEGSKA (reference sequence). V lost 3 bases, J lost 4 bases, and 9 bases stayed unmatched. This CDR3 spans 14 amino acids. CDR3 bases: TGCAGTGCTAGTTTGCGGGAGAGTGTGTACGAGCAGTACTTC. As protein: CSASLRESVYEQYF.

The chain uses TRBV6-6 and TRBJ2-7, with D hard to call. Trimming shortened V by 6 bases and J by 4 bases, and 10 bases separated the two germline ends. Germline lookup yields CDR1 MNHNY and CDR2 SVGAGI (reference sequence). This CDR3 is built from 12 residues. This chain's CDR3 is CASSPDKYEQYF. CDR3 coding DNA: TGTGCCAGCAGCCCTGACAAGTACGAGCAGTACTTC.